The present TCR beta chain was sequenced within a study of regulatory T cells in long-lasting Graves disease. Specified time point: newly diagnosed GD, antithyroid drugs for less than 3 months. Construction of the TCR library relied on RNA isolated from PBMCs. Xi'an, China, was home to the endocrinology department that provided patients. Investigators prepared the TCR beta libraries by applying iRepertoire HTBI primers and Arm-PCR of CDR3 regions. TCRdb processed the multiplex PCR reads anew with MiXCR; each CDR3 protein has one entry. The sample consists of about 350,000 distinct CDR3 sequences, roughly 16% of them appearing once. This clonotype appeared a few times. This sample was also put to use in a study of T cells in Graves' hyperthyroidism and ophthalmopathy.

The material was peripheral blood mononuclear cells (PBMCs), obtained at new diagnosis, from a patient treated with antithyroid drugs. The receptor's source is a woman between 18 and 30 years old with Graves disease.

CDR3 bases: TGTGCCAGCAGTGACAGTTTGGGTAGGGGGGGCTACACCTTC. As protein: CASSDSLGRGGYTF. The V and J genes are TRBV6-1 and TRBJ1-2, with TRBD1 as a possible D gene (6 bases). CDR1 and CDR2 from the germline V gene are MNHNS and SASEGT. V was clipped by 3 bases and J by 8 bases, with 16 bases between them. The length of the CDR3 is 14 residues.